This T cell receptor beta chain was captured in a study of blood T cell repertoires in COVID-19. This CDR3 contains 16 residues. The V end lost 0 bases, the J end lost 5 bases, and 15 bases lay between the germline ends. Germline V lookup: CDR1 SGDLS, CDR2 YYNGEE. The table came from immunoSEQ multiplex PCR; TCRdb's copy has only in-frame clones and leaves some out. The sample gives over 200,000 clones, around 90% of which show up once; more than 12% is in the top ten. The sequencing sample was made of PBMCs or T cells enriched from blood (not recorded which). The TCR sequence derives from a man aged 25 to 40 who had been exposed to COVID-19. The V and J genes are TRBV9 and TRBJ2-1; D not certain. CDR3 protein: CASSVGILVSDNEQFF. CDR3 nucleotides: TGTGCCAGCAGCGTAGGCATTCTAGTGTCGGACAATGAGCAGTTCTTC. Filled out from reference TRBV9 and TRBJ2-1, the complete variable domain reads DSGVTQTPKHLITATGQRVTLRCSPRSGDLSVYWYQQSLDQGLQFLIQYYNGEERAKGNILERFSAQQFPDLHSELNLSSLELGDSALYFCASSVGILVSDNEQFFGPGTRLTVL.